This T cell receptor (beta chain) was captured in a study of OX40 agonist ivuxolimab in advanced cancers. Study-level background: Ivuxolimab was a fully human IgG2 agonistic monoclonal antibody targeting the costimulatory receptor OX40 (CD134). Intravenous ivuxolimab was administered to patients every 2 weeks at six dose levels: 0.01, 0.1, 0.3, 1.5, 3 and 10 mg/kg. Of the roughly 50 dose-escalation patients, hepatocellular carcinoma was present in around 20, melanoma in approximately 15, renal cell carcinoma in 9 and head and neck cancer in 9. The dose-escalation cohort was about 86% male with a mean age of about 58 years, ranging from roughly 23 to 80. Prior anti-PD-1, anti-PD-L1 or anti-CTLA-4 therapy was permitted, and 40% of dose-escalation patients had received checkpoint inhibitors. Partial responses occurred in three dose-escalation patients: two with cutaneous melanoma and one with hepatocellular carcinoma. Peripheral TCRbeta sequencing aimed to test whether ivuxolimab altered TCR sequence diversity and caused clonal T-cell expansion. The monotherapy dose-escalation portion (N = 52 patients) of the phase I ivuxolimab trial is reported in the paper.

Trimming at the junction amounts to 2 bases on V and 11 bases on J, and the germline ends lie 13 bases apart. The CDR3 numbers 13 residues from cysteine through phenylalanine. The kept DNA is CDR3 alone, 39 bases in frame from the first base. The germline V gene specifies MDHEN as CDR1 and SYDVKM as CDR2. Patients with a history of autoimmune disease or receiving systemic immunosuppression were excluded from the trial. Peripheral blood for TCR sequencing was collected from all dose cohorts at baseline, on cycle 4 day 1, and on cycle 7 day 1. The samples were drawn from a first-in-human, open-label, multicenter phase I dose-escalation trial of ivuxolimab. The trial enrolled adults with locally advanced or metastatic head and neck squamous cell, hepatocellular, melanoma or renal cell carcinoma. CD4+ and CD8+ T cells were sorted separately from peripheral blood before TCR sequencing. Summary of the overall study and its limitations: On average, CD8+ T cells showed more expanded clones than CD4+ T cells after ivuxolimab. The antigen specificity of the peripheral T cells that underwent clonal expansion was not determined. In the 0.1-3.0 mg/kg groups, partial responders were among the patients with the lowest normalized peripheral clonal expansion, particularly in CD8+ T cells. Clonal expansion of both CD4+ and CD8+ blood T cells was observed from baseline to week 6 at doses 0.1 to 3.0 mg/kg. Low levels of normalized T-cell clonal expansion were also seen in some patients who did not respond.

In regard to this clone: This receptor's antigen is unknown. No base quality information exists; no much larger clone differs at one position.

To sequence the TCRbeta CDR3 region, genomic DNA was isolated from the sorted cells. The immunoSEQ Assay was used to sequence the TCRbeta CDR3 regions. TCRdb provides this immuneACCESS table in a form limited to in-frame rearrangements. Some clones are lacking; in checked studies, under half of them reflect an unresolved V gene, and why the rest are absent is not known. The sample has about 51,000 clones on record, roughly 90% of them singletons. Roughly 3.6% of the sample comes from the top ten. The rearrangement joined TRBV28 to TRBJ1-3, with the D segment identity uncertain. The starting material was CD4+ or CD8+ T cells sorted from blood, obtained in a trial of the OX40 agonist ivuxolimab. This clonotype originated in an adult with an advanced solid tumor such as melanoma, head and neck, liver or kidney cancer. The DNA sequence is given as TGTGCCAGCAGTTTACGGCCCGCCAGCGCCATATATTTT. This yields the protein CASSLRPASAIYF.